This TCR beta chain was found in a study of shared clonotypes between healthy human individuals. Study context: Donors were a couple of women and a few men aged 18 to 49. Study-wide results and limits: Sampling covered blood only; tissue repertoires likely differ. When naive CD4 clonotypes were compared across several donors, 5% to 5.5% were shared.

A word on this clone: The antigen is undetermined.

Genomic DNA from each subset was divided evenly over several immunoSEQ plates. This table comes from immunoSEQ multiplex PCR, and its TCRdb copy is limited to in-frame clones, with some not included. The sample contains hundreds of thousands of clones, about 95% of which appear only once. CD45RO-negative cells were positively selected for CCR7, leaving out terminally differentiated effector memory CD45RA+ cells. V lost 3 bases, J lost 11 bases, and 8 bases stayed unmatched. There are 13 residues in the CDR3. Germline V gene data show CDR1 as SQVTM and CDR2 as ANQGSEA. The TCR comes from a woman aged 25 to 45 in good health. The gene calls are TRBV29-1 and TRBJ2-4, with 9 bases lining up with TRBD1. The material sequenced was naive CD8+ T cells sorted from blood. The CDR3 bases are TGCAGCGTTGATCCGGGACAGGGCAACTTTCAGTACTTC. It specifies CSVDPGQGNFQYF. Looking up the rest from reference TRBV29-1 and TRBJ2-4 gives the full variable domain: SAVISQKPSRDICQRGTSLTIQCQVDSQVTMMFWYRQQPGQSLTLIATANQGSEATYESGFVIDKFPISRPNLTFSTLTVSNMSPEDSSIYLCSVDPGQGNFQYFGAGTRLSVL.